This T cell receptor beta chain appears in the sequencing data of a study of neoadjuvant anti-PD-1 for oral cavity cancer. The CDR3 spans 14 residues. V was pared by 0 bases and J by 7 bases, with 13 bases between. Germline V gene sequence: CDR1 SGDLS, CDR2 YYNGEE. Produced via immunoSEQ multiplex PCR; TCRdb's table is partial and in-frame only. The table has some 33,000 clones, approximately 90% seen once; the top ten hold about 3.5%. The sequencing here drew on PBMCs, taken before nivolumab (anti-PD-1) treatment. The V and J genes are TRBV9 and TRBJ1-2; D call uncertain. This clonotype was sampled from a person between 40 and 85 years old with oral cavity squamous cell carcinoma. The CDR3 DNA reads as TGTGCCAGCAGCGTAGACTCGGCAGGTTTTGGCTACACCTTC. Its protein is CASSVDSAGFGYTF.